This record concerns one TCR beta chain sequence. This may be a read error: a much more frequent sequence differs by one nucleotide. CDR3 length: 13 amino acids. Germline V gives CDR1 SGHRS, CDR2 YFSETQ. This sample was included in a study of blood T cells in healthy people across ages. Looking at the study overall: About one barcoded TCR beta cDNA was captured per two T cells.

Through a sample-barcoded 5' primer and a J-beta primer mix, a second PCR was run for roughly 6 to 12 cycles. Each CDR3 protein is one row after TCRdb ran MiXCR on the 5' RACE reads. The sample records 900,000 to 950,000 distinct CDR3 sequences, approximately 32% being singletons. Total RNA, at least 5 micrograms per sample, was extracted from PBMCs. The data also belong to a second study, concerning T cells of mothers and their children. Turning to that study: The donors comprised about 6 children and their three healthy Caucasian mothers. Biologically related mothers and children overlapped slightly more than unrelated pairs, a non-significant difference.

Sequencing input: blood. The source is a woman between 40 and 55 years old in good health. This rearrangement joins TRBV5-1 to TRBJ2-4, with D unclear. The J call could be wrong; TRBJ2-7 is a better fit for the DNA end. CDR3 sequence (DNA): TGCGCCAGTAGCCCCTTTGAAATGTACGAGCAGTACTTC. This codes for CASSPFEMYEQYF.